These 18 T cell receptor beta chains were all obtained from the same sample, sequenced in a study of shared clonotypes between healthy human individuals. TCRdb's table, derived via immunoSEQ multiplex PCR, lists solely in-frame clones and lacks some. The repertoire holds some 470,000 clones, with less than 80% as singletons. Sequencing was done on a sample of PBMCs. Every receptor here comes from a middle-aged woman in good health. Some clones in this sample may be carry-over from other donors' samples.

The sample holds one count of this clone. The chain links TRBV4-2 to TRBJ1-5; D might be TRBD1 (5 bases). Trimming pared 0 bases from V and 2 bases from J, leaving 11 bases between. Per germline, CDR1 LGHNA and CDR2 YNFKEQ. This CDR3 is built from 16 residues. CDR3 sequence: CASSQEWGEGNQPQHF. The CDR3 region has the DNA TGTGCCAGCAGCCAAGAATGGGGGGAAGGCAATCAGCCCCAGCATTTT.

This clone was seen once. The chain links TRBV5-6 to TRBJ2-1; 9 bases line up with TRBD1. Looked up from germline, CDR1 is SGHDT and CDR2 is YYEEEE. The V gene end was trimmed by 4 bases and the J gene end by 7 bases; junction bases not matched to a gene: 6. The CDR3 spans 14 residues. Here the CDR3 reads CASSVPGQGNEQFF. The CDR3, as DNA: TGTGCCAGCAGCGTCCCGGGACAGGGAAATGAGCAGTTCTTC.

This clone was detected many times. CDR3 sequence: CAISAPGRGRDGNTEAFF. The DNA for the CDR3 is TGTGCCATCAGTGCCCCCGGGAGGGGGCGGGATGGGAACACTGAAGCTTTCTTT. The chain is built from TRBV10-3 and TRBJ1-1; 7 bases agree with TRBD1. Germline loops: CDR1 ENHRY, CDR2 SYGVKD. Trimming took 4 bases from V and 1 from J; bases not matched to a gene: 15. CDR3 length equals 18 residues.

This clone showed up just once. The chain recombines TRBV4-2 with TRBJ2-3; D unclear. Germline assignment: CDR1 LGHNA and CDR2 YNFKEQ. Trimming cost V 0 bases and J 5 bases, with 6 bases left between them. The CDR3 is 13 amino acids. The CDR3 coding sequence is TGTGCCAGCAGCCAAGAGGTGGGAGATACGCAGTATTTT. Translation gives CASSQEVGDTQYF.

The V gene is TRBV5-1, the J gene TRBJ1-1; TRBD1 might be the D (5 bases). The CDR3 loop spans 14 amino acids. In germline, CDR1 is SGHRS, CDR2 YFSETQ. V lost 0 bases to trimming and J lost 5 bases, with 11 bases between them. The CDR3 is CASSLGHGGTEAFF. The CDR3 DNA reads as TGCGCCAGCAGCTTGGGCCATGGGGGAACTGAAGCTTTCTTT.

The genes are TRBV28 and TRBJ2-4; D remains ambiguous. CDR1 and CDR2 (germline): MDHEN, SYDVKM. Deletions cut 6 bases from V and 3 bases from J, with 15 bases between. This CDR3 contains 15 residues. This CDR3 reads CASRDGTAYKNIQYF. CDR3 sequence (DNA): TGTGCCAGCAGAGACGGTACGGCTTACAAAAACATTCAGTACTTC.

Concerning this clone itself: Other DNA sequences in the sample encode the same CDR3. The chain's CDR3 is CSVQTGGDQPQHF. The CDR3 region has the DNA TGCAGCGTCCAGACAGGGGGTGACCAGCCCCAGCATTTT. The chain links TRBV29-1 to TRBJ1-5; TRBD1 matches at 9 bases. From germline, CDR1 is SQVTM and CDR2 ANQGSEA. The V segment lost 6 bases and the J segment 7 bases; nucleotides outside the gene matches: 7. The CDR3 runs to 13 residues. The variable domain in full, completed from reference TRBV29-1 and TRBJ1-5, reads SAVISQKPSRDICQRGTSLTIQCQVDSQVTMMFWYRQQPGQSLTLIATANQGSEATYESGFVIDKFPISRPNLTFSTLTVSNMSPEDSSIYLCSVQTGGDQPQHFGDGTRLSIL.

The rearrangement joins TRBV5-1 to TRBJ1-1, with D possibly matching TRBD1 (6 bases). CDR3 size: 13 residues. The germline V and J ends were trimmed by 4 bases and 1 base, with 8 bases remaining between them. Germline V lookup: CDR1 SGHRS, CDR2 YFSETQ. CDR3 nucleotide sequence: TGCGCCAGCAGCGCCAGGGGGAACACTGAAGCTTTCTTT. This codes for CASSARGNTEAFF.

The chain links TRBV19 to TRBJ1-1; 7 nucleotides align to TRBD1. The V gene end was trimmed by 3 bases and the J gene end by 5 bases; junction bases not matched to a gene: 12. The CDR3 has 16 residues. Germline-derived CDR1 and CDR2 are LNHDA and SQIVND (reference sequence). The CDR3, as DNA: TGTGCCAGTAGTATTGTGCGCGGGCAGGGACAGACTGAAGCTTTCTTT. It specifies CASSIVRGQGQTEAFF.

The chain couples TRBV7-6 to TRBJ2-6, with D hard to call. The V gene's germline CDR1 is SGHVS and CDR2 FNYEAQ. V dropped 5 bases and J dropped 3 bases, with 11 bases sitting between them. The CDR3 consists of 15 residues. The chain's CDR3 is CASSPRSGGANVLTF. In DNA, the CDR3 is TGTGCCAGCAGCCCTCGGAGTGGTGGGGCCAACGTCCTGACTTTC.

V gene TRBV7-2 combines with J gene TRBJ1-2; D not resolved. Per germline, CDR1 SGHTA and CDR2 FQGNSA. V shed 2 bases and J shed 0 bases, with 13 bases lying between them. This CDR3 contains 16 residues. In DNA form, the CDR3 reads TGTGCCAGCAGCTTACAAACCGCGGCTACTAACTATGGCTACACCTTC. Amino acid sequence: CASSLQTAATNYGYTF.

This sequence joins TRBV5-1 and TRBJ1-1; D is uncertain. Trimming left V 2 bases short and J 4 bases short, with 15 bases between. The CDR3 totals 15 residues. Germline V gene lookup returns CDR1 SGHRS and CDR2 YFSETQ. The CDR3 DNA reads TGCGCCAGCAGCTTCATGGGCTATTCGGGCACTGAAGCTTTCTTT. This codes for CASSFMGYSGTEAFF.

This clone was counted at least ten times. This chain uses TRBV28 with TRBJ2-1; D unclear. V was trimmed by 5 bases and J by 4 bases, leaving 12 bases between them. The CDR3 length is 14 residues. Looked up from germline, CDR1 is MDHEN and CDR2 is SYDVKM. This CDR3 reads CASSPPLEYNEQFF. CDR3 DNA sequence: TGTGCCAGCAGTCCCCCGCTAGAATACAATGAGCAGTTCTTC.

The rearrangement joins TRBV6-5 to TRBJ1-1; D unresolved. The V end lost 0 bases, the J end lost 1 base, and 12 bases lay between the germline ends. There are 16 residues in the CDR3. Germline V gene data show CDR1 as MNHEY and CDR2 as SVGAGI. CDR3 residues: CASSYSMIGENTEAFF. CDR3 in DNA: TGTGCCAGCAGTTACTCGATGATTGGCGAGAACACTGAAGCTTTCTTT.

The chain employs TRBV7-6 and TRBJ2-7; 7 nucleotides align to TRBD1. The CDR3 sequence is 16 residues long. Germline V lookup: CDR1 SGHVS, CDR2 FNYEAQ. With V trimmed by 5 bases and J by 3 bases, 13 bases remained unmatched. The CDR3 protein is CASSPWDSPTNYEQYF. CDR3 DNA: TGTGCCAGCAGCCCCTGGGACAGCCCGACCAACTACGAGCAGTACTTC.

The CDR3 loop is CASSLPGLAGSYNEQFF. The CDR3 DNA follows: TGTGCCAGCAGCTTACCCGGACTAGCGGGCTCCTACAATGAGCAGTTCTTC. The J gene is TRBJ2-1, the V gene TRBV7-2, with 11 bases fitting TRBD2. The CDR3 covers 17 residues. The trim removed 2 bases at V and 0 bases at J, leaving 3 bases unmatched. Germline V gene data show CDR1 as SGHTA and CDR2 as FQGNSA.

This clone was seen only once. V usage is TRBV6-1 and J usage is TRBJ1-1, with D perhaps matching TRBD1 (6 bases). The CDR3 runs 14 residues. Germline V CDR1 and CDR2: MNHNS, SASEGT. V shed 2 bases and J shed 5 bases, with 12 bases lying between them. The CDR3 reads CASSENRGRTEAFF. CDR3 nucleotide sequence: TGTGCCAGCAGTGAAAACCGGGGGCGAACTGAAGCTTTCTTT.

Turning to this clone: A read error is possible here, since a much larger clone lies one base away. The CDR3 spells CASSEGMNTEAFF. In DNA form, the CDR3 reads TGTGCCAGCAGTGAAGGGATGAACACTGAAGCTTTCTTT. V gene TRBV7-9 combines with J gene TRBJ1-1; D remains ambiguous. This CDR3 has 13 residues. Germline CDR1 and CDR2: SEHNR and FQNEAQ (reference sequence). Trimming pared 6 bases from V and 0 bases from J, leaving 8 bases between.